A single sample gave rise to the 25 T cell receptor beta chains below, sequenced in a study of T cell clonotyping in hematopoietic cell transplantation. Time point: recipient sample about 28 days before transplant, after cytoreduction. The protocol was immunoSEQ multiplex PCR, while the TCRdb copy is restricted to in-frame clones and leaves out a portion. The table includes about 18,000 clones, roughly 83% detected once. The specimen was peripheral blood mononuclear cells, collected before stem cell transplant. These TCRs come from a man aged 45-60 years with acute myeloid leukemia. Some clones in this sample may be carry-over from other donors' samples.

V gene TRBV30 combines with J gene TRBJ2-2; D remains ambiguous. This CDR3 region has 13 residues. V lost 5 bases, J lost 4 bases, and 11 bases lay in between. CDR1 and CDR2 from the germline V gene are GTSNPN and SVGIG (reference sequence). The DNA for the CDR3 is TGTGCCTGGGGGAAGTCGGGCACCGGGGAGCTGTTTTTT. Its translation: CAWGKSGTGELFF.

The chain couples TRBV6-6 to TRBJ2-5, with D possibly TRBD1 on 6 matching bases. TRBJ2-7 explains the end of the DNA better; the J call may be wrong. CDR1 MNHNY and CDR2 SVGAGI come from the germline V gene (reference sequence). The length of the CDR3 is 13 residues. DNA for the CDR3: TGTGCCAGCTTTAGGGACACCTCCTACGAGCAGTACTTC. It yields the protein CASFRDTSYEQYF.

About this clone itself: Other nucleotide sequences from this sample produce the same CDR3. The chain employs TRBV9 and TRBJ2-3, with 12 positions matching TRBD2. CDR1 is SGDLS, CDR2 YYNGEE, per germline. This CDR3 comprises 15 residues. J was trimmed by 3 bases and V by 4 bases; bases with no gene match: 3. The CDR3 coding sequence is TGTGCCAGCAGCTTCACTAGCGGGGGGACAGATACGCAGTATTTT. Translation: CASSFTSGGTDTQYF.

The chain has TRBV11-2 and TRBJ2-3, with TRBD2 identical over 11 bases. This CDR3 has 16 amino acids. V dropped 6 bases and J dropped 3; count of bases not matched to a gene: 8. Germline CDR1 SGHAT, CDR2 FQNNGV. CDR3 coding DNA: TGTGCCAGCAGTTTCGTGACTAGCGGGGTTACAGATACGCAGTATTTT. As protein: CASSFVTSGVTDTQYF.

This clone came up a few times. This sequence joins TRBV6-1 and TRBJ2-2; TRBD1 might be the D (6 bases). CDR3 length equals 16 residues. V shed 4 bases and J shed 5 bases, with 17 bases lying between them. Per the germline V gene, CDR1 is MNHNS and CDR2 is SASEGT. The CDR3 DNA is TGTGCCAGCAGTGTCCGGTCCGGGACACCAACCGGGGAGCTGTTTTTT. Its translation is CASSVRSGTPTGELFF.

The V and J genes are TRBV5-1 and TRBJ2-7; D remains unclear. Looked up from germline, CDR1 is SGHRS and CDR2 is YFSETQ. The CDR3 totals 13 residues. The V and J ends lost 0 bases and 2 bases respectively, with 6 bases between them. CDR3: CASSLGTTYEQYF. The CDR3 nucleotides read TGCGCCAGCAGCTTGGGCACTACCTACGAGCAGTACTTC.

This chain uses TRBV9 with TRBJ2-7; D tentatively reads TRBD1 or TRBD2 (5 bases each). The V end was cut by 4 bases, the J end by 5 bases, with 13 bases between. From germline, CDR1 is SGDLS and CDR2 YYNGEE. This CDR3 comprises 13 residues. CDR3 sequence reads: CASSPFLGDEQYF. The CDR3 DNA is TGTGCCAGCAGCCCCTTTTTGGGGGACGAGCAGTACTTC.

This sequence joins TRBV6-6 and TRBJ1-1, with TRBD1 as a possible D gene (5 bases). The germline V and J ends were trimmed by 6 bases and 1 base, with 9 bases remaining between them. CDR1 MNHNY and CDR2 SVGAGI come from the germline V gene (reference sequence). The CDR3 length is 13 residues. CDR3 sequence: CASSSGQNTEAFF. The CDR3 DNA reads TGTGCCAGCAGCTCTGGACAGAACACTGAAGCTTTCTTT.

This clone was observed a handful of times. The rearrangement links TRBV5-6 to TRBJ2-5; 12 bases agree with TRBD2. Germline loops: CDR1 SGHDT, CDR2 YYEEEE. The CDR3 loop spans 16 amino acids. Trimming cost V 4 bases and J 2 bases; bases outside gene matches: 6. CDR3 DNA: TGTGCCAGCAGCCCCTGGACTAGCGGGGAACAAGAGACCCAGTACTTC. Translated: CASSPWTSGEQETQYF.

The chain recombines TRBV4-1 with TRBJ1-1; 9 bases agree with TRBD1. CDR3 length: 15 amino acids. The junction had 3 bases not matched to a gene; V was cut back by 0 bases and J by 4 bases. The germline V gene encodes CDR1 MGHRA and CDR2 YSYEKL. The CDR3 DNA follows: TGCGCCAGCAGCCAAGAGGGACAGGGCGTCACTGAAGCTTTCTTT. It encodes CASSQEGQGVTEAFF.

Written as DNA, the CDR3 is TGTGCCAGCAGCCAATTCGAGGGGGCCGGAAACACCATATATTTT. Amino acids: CASSQFEGAGNTIYF. V is TRBV16 and J is TRBJ1-3; the match to TRBD1 covers 7 bases. This CDR3 is built from 15 residues. The germline V gene has CDR1 KGHSY and CDR2 FQNENV. The V segment lost 1 base and the J segment 4 bases; nucleotides outside the gene matches: 4.

The chain combines TRBV15 with TRBJ2-3, with D perhaps given as TRBD1 or TRBD2 (6 bases each). V gave up 3 bases and J gave up 8 bases, with 27 bases separating them. The germline CDR1 and CDR2 sequences are LNHNV and YYDKDF (reference sequence). The CDR3 loop spans 18 amino acids. CDR3 nucleotide sequence: TGTGCCACCAGCAGCCGCGAAAGGGACTTCGGCGAACAGGGTACGCAGTATTTT. It codes for CATSSRERDFGEQGTQYF.

The V gene is TRBV27, the J gene TRBJ1-1; D ambiguous. The CDR3 length is 11 residues. V was shortened by 8 bases and J by 0 bases, with 4 bases between the two germline ends. Germline V gene lookup returns CDR1 MNHEY and CDR2 SMNVEV (reference sequence). The CDR3 spells CASGVNTEAFF. CDR3 DNA sequence: TGTGCCAGCGGCGTGAACACTGAAGCTTTCTTT.

V gene TRBV7-2 combines with J gene TRBJ1-1; no firm D call. CDR1 is SGHTA, CDR2 FQGNSA, per germline. The CDR3 is made up of 14 amino acids. Trimming pared 2 bases from V and 5 bases from J, leaving 12 bases between. Here the CDR3 reads CASSLLGSVTEAFF. The CDR3 DNA sequence: TGTGCCAGCAGCTTATTGGGTTCGGTGACTGAAGCTTTCTTT.

J is TRBJ1-1 and V is TRBV21-1; the table's D call of TRBD1 was not tested on the DNA. TRBV21-1 corresponds to a pseudogene. There are 17 residues in the CDR3. The CDR3 coding sequence is TGTGCCAGCAGATGGGATGAACAGGGGTGGATGAACACTGAAGCTTTCTTT. Its protein is CASRWDEQGWMNTEAFF.

The chain carries TRBV2 and TRBJ1-1; no reliable D call. Germline assignment: CDR1 SNHLY and CDR2 FYNNEI. The CDR3 spans 14 residues. Trimming stripped 7 bases from V and 0 bases from J, with 12 bases between. CDR3 sequence (DNA): TGTGCCAGCATTCGACCGGGGTTGAACACTGAAGCTTTCTTT. Amino acid sequence: CASIRPGLNTEAFF.

The chain recombines TRBV7-2 with TRBJ2-7; a possible D gene is TRBD2 (6 bases). The CDR3 has 13 amino acids. Per the germline V gene, CDR1 is SGHTA and CDR2 is FQGNSA. V lost 5 bases to trimming and J lost 7 bases, with 15 bases between them. The CDR3 protein is CASSPGAAGEQYF. The CDR3 DNA follows: TGTGCCAGCAGCCCCGGGGCCGCGGGGGAGCAGTACTTC.

The chain combines TRBV27 with TRBJ2-1, with TRBD1 matching 7 bases. The trim removed 6 bases at V and 12 bases at J, leaving 17 bases unmatched. The CDR3 spans 15 residues. Germline V CDR1 and CDR2: MNHEY, SMNVEV (reference sequence). CDR3 bases: TGTGCCAGCAGGGATTCCCAATCGACAGGGTTTATGCAGTTCTTC. Protein product: CASRDSQSTGFMQFF.

The rearrangement joins TRBV7-3 to TRBJ2-7; D is unresolved. The CDR3 spans 13 residues. Germline V lookup: CDR1 SGHTA, CDR2 FQGTGA. V lost 2 bases and J lost 5, with 10 bases in between. The CDR3 sequence is CASSLFGGDEQYF. In nucleotides, the CDR3 is TGTGCCAGCAGCTTATTTGGCGGAGACGAGCAGTACTTC.

V is TRBV28 and J is TRBJ1-2; D uncertain. The germline gives CDR1 MDHEN, CDR2 SYDVKM. The V end lost 1 base, the J end lost 4 bases, and 10 bases lay between the germline ends. This CDR3 region has 14 residues. CDR3: CASSLFRVGYGYTF. DNA for the CDR3: TGTGCCAGCAGTTTATTTAGGGTGGGCTATGGCTACACCTTC.

This clone has only a few counts. CDR3 in DNA: TGTGCCAGCAGCGGACAGGGGAAGGGAGCAACTAATGAAAAACTGTTTTTT. This translates into CASSGQGKGATNEKLFF. The genes are TRBV7-9 and TRBJ1-4; 9 nucleotides align to TRBD1. The CDR3 has 17 amino acids. J gave up 0 bases and V 5 bases, and 7 bases lay outside the gene matches. The germline CDR1 and CDR2 sequences are SEHNR and FQNEAQ (reference sequence).

The chain recombines TRBV28 with TRBJ2-1, with 9 bases lining up with TRBD2. The V segment lost 7 bases and the J segment 9 bases; nucleotides outside the gene matches: 16. Germline CDR1 reads MDHEN; CDR2 reads SYDVKM. The CDR3 loop spans 16 amino acids. The CDR3 is CASTLRGAGGPGEQFF. CDR3 coding DNA: TGTGCCAGCACCCTTAGAGGGGCGGGGGGGCCGGGTGAGCAGTTCTTC.

The chain carries TRBV7-9 and TRBJ2-7; TRBD1 matches 7 bases. CDR1 and CDR2 (germline): SEHNR, FQNEAQ (reference sequence). With 5 bases clipped from V and 4 bases from J, the junction kept 8 bases outside the gene matches. The CDR3 length is 14 residues. The chain's CDR3 is CASSPLQGLYEQYF. The CDR3 region has the DNA TGTGCCAGCAGCCCCCTACAGGGGTTATACGAGCAGTACTTC.

This rearrangement joins TRBV7-2 to TRBJ2-5; D is unclear. Germline V gives CDR1 SGHTA, CDR2 FQGNSA. The ends were cut back, 5 bases at V and 2 bases at J, with 9 bases in the middle. The CDR3 runs to 13 residues. The CDR3 sequence: CASSLRIQETQYF. The CDR3 DNA reads TGTGCCAGCAGCCTGCGCATACAAGAGACCCAGTACTTC.

The rearrangement links TRBV5-1 to TRBJ1-2; D might be TRBD1 (6 bases). From germline, CDR1 is SGHRS and CDR2 YFSETQ. Trimming left V 2 bases short and J 8 bases short, with 22 bases between. The CDR3 consists of 16 residues. The CDR3 is CASSLGDIVGGGGYTF. The CDR3, as DNA: TGCGCCAGCAGCTTAGGGGACATCGTCGGGGGTGGAGGCTACACCTTC.